This TCR beta chain was found in a study of blood T cell repertoires in COVID-19 (dated by TCRdb to the early 2020s). At the level of the whole study: Collaborator samples came from the United States, Italy and Spain and covered acute and convalescent phases of COVID-19. Sample metadata almost always included a de-identified subject ID, COVID-19 status, age in years and sex. The samples were drawn from the first 160 participants of the ongoing ImmuneRACE study and from some 1,300 subjects provided by 6 global collaborators. Where HLA class I and class II types were available, the types were taken from metadata supplied by the sample provider, not from assay-based typing. The prospective study material was composed of cDNA or gDNA derived from T cells, B-cell-depleted T cells, or PBMCs. The repertoires were released in a freely available public database intended as a resource for research on the immune response to SARS-CoV-2. Deeply sampled blood TCRbeta repertoires from subjects exposed to, actively infected with, or recovered from COVID-19 were included in the dataset.

From a lookup of the germline V gene, CDR1 and CDR2 are SGHTA and FQGNSA. The V end loses 4 bases and the J end loses 9 bases, and a stretch of 10 bases separates them. CDR3 length: 13 amino acids, cysteine to phenylalanine. The DNA shown is the 39-base CDR3, in frame from base 1. In Seattle, one collaborating source enrolled patients while the infection was active and tracked those patients longitudinally over the course of disease. Each collaborating institution followed its own protocols to collect whole blood in K2EDTA tubes. For TCRbeta analysis, collaborators shipped samples as frozen whole blood, isolated PBMCs, or DNA extracted from either of those sample types. TCRbeta CDR3 regions were amplified from genomic DNA by means of the immunoSEQ Assay, a bias-controlled multiplex PCR. Regarding the original processing steps: Within the assay, amplification of reference gene primers was used to estimate how many nucleated cells each sample contained. To quantify the absolute abundance of each unique TCRbeta CDR3 rearrangement, sequence reads were collapsed and filtered. For each sample, productive Simpson clonality was calculated by taking the square root of Simpson's diversity index across productive rearrangements. The table was pulled from immuneACCESS by TCRdb, which kept in-frame rearrangements only. Such tables lose some clones; where checked, under half of the loss comes from unresolved V genes, and the rest has no known cause. V, J and clone size reflect that table, while D and trimming were determined from the DNA. The sample yields a few hundred thousand clones; approximately 86% were counted once. The ten top clones hold roughly 5% of the sample.

Turning to this clone: This receptor's antigen is unknown. No base-level quality is on record; no much larger clone is a single base apart.

Beyond this particular receptor, the publication reports: How much clinical and demographic metadata was included differed by source and by participant, and the metadata was provided uncurated.

Rearrangement joined TRBV7-2 to TRBJ1-6; the D gene is possibly TRBD1, with 5 bases matching. Sequencing was carried out using peripheral blood. The TCR was taken from a woman in her sixties with COVID-19, enrolled during active disease. Read as DNA, the sequence is TGTGCCAGCAGCTCAACCAGGGTTTCACCCCTCCACTTT. Its amino acids are CASSSTRVSPLHF.